The present entry profiles one TCR beta chain with its context. These data come from a study of cytotoxic CD8 clonotypes in ibrutinib-treated CLL. Sequencing was performed with immunoSEQ multiplex PCR; in TCRdb, only in-frame clones are kept and a portion is missing. Altogether 250,000 to 350,000 clones are present, approximately 79% being singletons, with the ten largest covering about 5.8%. V trimming: 4 bases; J trimming: 2 bases; junction bases outside the gene matches: 6. Germline CDR1 reads SGDLS; CDR2 reads YYNGEE. The CDR3 is 15 amino acids. The chain has TRBV9 and TRBJ2-7; 10 nucleotides match TRBD1. The sequencing used PBMCs, collected at disease progression, from a patient treated with ibrutinib. The sequence was obtained from a human donor with chronic lymphocytic leukemia. The CDR3 protein is CASSPHGTGAYEQYF. CDR3 nucleotides: TGTGCCAGCAGCCCCCATGGGACAGGGGCCTACGAGCAGTACTTC.